These 27 T cell receptor beta chains share one sample of origin, sequenced in a study of T cell repertoires in cytomegalovirus infection. One entry per CDR3 protein, called by TCRdb with MiXCR from the reads. Among approximately 180,000 distinct CDR3 sequences, about a sixth were seen once, and the ten largest hold less than 25%. The material sequenced was CD8+ T cells from PBMCs. The source is a human donor in good health (CMV status not recorded). Some clones in this sample may be carry-over from other donors' samples.

This sequence joins TRBV12-3 or TRBV12-4 and TRBJ1-1; D call uncertain. V lost 3 bases and J 9 bases, leaving 14 bases between the germline ends. The CDR3 contains 13 residues. The CDR3 loop reads CASSFSGFSQAFF. The CDR3 nucleotides are TGTGCCAGCAGTTTTTCGGGTTTTTCCCAAGCTTTCTTT.

This clonotype was observed a few times. J is TRBJ1-2 and V is TRBV6-2 or TRBV6-3; no reliable D call. The germline V gene has CDR1 MNHEY and CDR2 SVGEGT. The CDR3 is 14 amino acids. The V and J ends lost 0 bases and 4 bases respectively, with 9 bases between them. The CDR3 protein is CASSYSSQSYGYTF. CDR3 coding DNA: TGTGCCAGCAGTTACTCGTCCCAAAGCTATGGCTACACCTTC.

V gene TRBV29-1 combines with J gene TRBJ2-7; the match to TRBD1 covers 8 bases. In germline, CDR1 is SQVTM, CDR2 ANQGSEA. Unmatched junction bases numbered 3, after V lost 3 bases and J lost 5 bases. CDR3 length: 12 residues. CDR3 sequence (DNA): TGCAGCGTTGACGACAGGGGCAACGAGCAGTACTTC. This codes for CSVDDRGNEQYF.

In this sample, this clonotype turned up a few times. The chain couples TRBV6-2 or TRBV6-3 to TRBJ2-7; 8 positions agree with TRBD2. The CDR3 consists of 16 residues. Trimming at V came to 0 bases and at J to 3 bases, leaving 7 bases not matched to a gene. Germline V gene data show CDR1 as MNHEY and CDR2 as SVGEGT. Written as DNA, the CDR3 is TGTGCCAGCAGTTACTCTACCCAGCGGGGGAGCTACGAGCAGTACTTC. Protein: CASSYSTQRGSYEQYF.

This chain joins TRBV6-2 or TRBV6-3 and TRBJ2-5, with TRBD1 identical over 8 bases. The germline CDR1 and CDR2 sequences are MNHEY and SVGEGT. The V segment lost 10 bases and the J segment 2 bases; nucleotides outside the gene matches: 9. This CDR3 comprises 14 residues. CDR3 region: CATDRGRPQETQYF. The CDR3 DNA reads as TGTGCCACTGACAGGGGAAGGCCACAAGAGACCCAGTACTTC.

The gene calls are TRBV7-2 and TRBJ2-7, with D possibly matching TRBD2 (7 bases). CDR3 length: 15 residues. Germline V lookup: CDR1 SGHTA, CDR2 FQGNSA. Deletions cut 3 bases from V and 7 bases from J, with 19 bases between. Here the CDR3 DNA reads TGTGCCAGCAGCTTCCCACATCGGGGGGCATATGAGCAGTACTTC. It encodes CASSFPHRGAYEQYF.

The chain combines TRBV4-2 with TRBJ2-2, with 7 bases lining up with TRBD1. Germline V gene lookup returns CDR1 LGHNA and CDR2 YNFKEQ. The CDR3 is made up of 14 amino acids. J gave up 2 bases and V 4 bases, and 1 base lay outside the gene matches. This CDR3 is CASSRDSNTGELFF. The CDR3 DNA follows: TGTGCCAGCAGCCGGGACAGCAACACCGGGGAGCTGTTTTTT.

The sample holds a few counts of this clonotype. V usage is TRBV27 and J usage is TRBJ2-1; possibly TRBD2 for D (7 bases). The germline V gene has CDR1 MNHEY and CDR2 SMNVEV (reference sequence). There are 16 residues in the CDR3. Trimming cost V 1 base and J 5 bases, with 15 bases left between them. The CDR3 spells CASSLFWGGPNNEQFF. The CDR3 DNA follows: TGTGCCAGCAGTTTATTTTGGGGGGGGCCAAACAATGAGCAGTTCTTC.

The V call is TRBV28, the J call TRBJ2-7; TRBD1 matches at 10 bases. V shed 5 bases and J 1 base; nucleotides not matched to a gene: 8. The germline CDR1 and CDR2 sequences are MDHEN and SYDVKM. The CDR3 totals 16 residues. The CDR3 region is CASSLFRQGASYEQYF. In DNA, the CDR3 is TGTGCCAGCAGTCTTTTTAGACAGGGGGCTTCCTACGAGCAGTACTTC.

The CDR3, as DNA: TGTGCCAGCAGCTCTTGGGCGGGAATGAACACTGAAGCTTTCTTT. It is translated as CASSSWAGMNTEAFF. V and J are TRBV14 and TRBJ1-1; D uncertain. Trimming shortened V by 5 bases and J by 0 bases, and 13 bases separated the two germline ends. The CDR3 covers 15 residues. Germline-derived CDR1 and CDR2 are SGHDN and FVKESK.

The J gene is TRBJ1-2, the V gene TRBV20-1, with D unresolved. CDR3 size: 12 residues. In germline, CDR1 is DFQATT, CDR2 SNEGSKA (reference sequence). Trimming stripped 7 bases from V and 3 bases from J, with 12 bases between. The CDR3, as DNA: TGCAGTGGGGCAGGCGGGGACTATGGCTACACCTTC. Translated, it gives CSGAGGDYGYTF.

This clonotype has a handful of counts. The rearrangement joins TRBV2 to TRBJ2-7, with no clear D. With 8 bases removed from V and 0 bases from J, the gap between germline ends came to 2 bases. This CDR3 contains 10 residues. Germline V lookup: CDR1 SNHLY, CDR2 FYNNEI. CDR3 sequence: CASVSYEQYF. The DNA for the CDR3 is TGTGCCAGCGTCTCCTACGAGCAGTACTTC.

V and J are TRBV28 and TRBJ1-5; D is ambiguous. The CDR3 is made up of 14 amino acids. V shed 9 bases and J shed 0 bases, with 12 bases lying between them. The V gene's germline CDR1 is MDHEN and CDR2 SYDVKM. CDR3 amino acids: CASSSVFSNQPQHF. The CDR3 DNA reads TGTGCCAGTTCCTCGGTCTTTAGCAATCAGCCCCAGCATTTT.

This chain uses TRBV10-3 with TRBJ2-7; D is possibly TRBD1 or TRBD2 (5 bases each). V shed 6 bases and J shed 3 bases, with 15 bases lying between them. Looked up from germline, CDR1 is ENHRY and CDR2 is SYGVKD. The length of the CDR3 is 14 residues. CDR3 in amino acids: CAIRPRDGFYEQYF. The CDR3 DNA is TGTGCCATCAGACCCCGGGACGGATTCTACGAGCAGTACTTC.

The V gene is TRBV2, the J gene TRBJ1-1; no firm D call. Germline V gene lookup returns CDR1 SNHLY and CDR2 FYNNEI. The CDR3 extends over 12 amino acids. Between the trimmed V and J ends, which lost 8 bases and 0 bases, there was a span of 7 bases. CDR3 region: CASHTLNTEAFF. Here the CDR3 DNA reads TGTGCCAGCCACACTTTGAACACTGAAGCTTTCTTT.

CDR3 coding DNA: TGTGCCAGCAGTTTGCTCGTATACAATGAGCAGTTCTTC. This encodes CASSLLVYNEQFF. J is TRBJ2-1 and V is TRBV28; unclear D gene. The CDR3 covers 13 residues. From germline, CDR1 is MDHEN and CDR2 SYDVKM. V was cut by 3 bases and J by 4 bases, with 7 bases left in between.

The V call is TRBV7-9, the J call TRBJ2-7; the D gene is possibly TRBD2 (5 bases). Trimming left V 8 bases short and J 2 bases short, with 10 bases between. Germline V gene sequence: CDR1 SEHNR, CDR2 FQNEAQ (reference sequence). The CDR3 is 12 residues long. The CDR3 DNA follows: TGTGCCAGCGAGGGCAGCACCTACGAGCAGTACTTC. Amino acid sequence: CASEGSTYEQYF.

V usage is TRBV19 and J usage is TRBJ2-1, with D possibly being TRBD2 (6 bases). The germline V gene encodes CDR1 LNHDA and CDR2 SQIVND (reference sequence). The CDR3 has 18 amino acids. Trimming stripped 0 bases from V and 1 base from J, with 16 bases between. CDR3 loop: CASSIELAAGGSYNEQFF. Here the CDR3 DNA reads TGTGCCAGTAGTATAGAATTAGCGGCAGGAGGGTCCTACAATGAGCAGTTCTTC.

The chain combines TRBV4-1 with TRBJ1-2; D is possibly TRBD1 (5 bases). Per germline, CDR1 MGHRA and CDR2 YSYEKL. Trimming cost V 4 bases and J 7 bases, with 10 bases left between them. CDR3 length equals 12 residues. The DNA of the CDR3 is TGCGCCAGCAGCCCTGGGACGGCTGGCTACACCTTC. It translates to CASSPGTAGYTF.

This clonotype was seen more than once but under ten times. The chain joins TRBV7-6 to TRBJ1-1, with TRBD1 matching 7 bases. J was trimmed by 5 bases and V by 1 base; bases with no gene match: 4. Per the germline V gene, CDR1 is SGHVS and CDR2 is FNYEAQ. The CDR3 totals 14 residues. The CDR3 DNA reads TGTGCCAGCAGCTTAGGGACAGGTGTGACTGAAGCTTTCTTT. Protein sequence: CASSLGTGVTEAFF.

The chain has TRBV7-2 and TRBJ2-7, with D possibly TRBD1 on 5 matching bases. Trimming pared 2 bases from V and 2 bases from J, leaving 16 bases between. The CDR3 contains 16 residues. Germline-derived CDR1 and CDR2 are SGHTA and FQGNSA. As DNA, the CDR3 is TGTGCCAGCAGCTTATCCGACAGCCGACCAACCTACGAGCAGTACTTC. It codes for CASSLSDSRPTYEQYF.

J is TRBJ2-5 and V is TRBV28; a possible D gene is TRBD1 (5 bases). Trimming took 3 bases from V and 5 from J, leaving 16 bases between them. The CDR3 sequence is 15 residues long. The germline V gene has CDR1 MDHEN and CDR2 SYDVKM. The CDR3 spells CASSLITGVGETQYF. In DNA form, the CDR3 reads TGTGCCAGCAGTTTGATAACAGGTGTGGGGGAGACCCAGTACTTC.

The rearrangement links TRBV4-3 to TRBJ2-6; D is uncertain. Germline V gene data show CDR1 as LGHNA and CDR2 as YSLEER. CDR3 length: 19 amino acids. V was shortened by 0 bases and J by 1 base, with 16 bases between the two germline ends. The CDR3 is CASSQDLVSPLSGANVLTF. The CDR3 nucleotides read TGCGCCAGCAGCCAAGATTTAGTCAGCCCCCTTTCTGGGGCCAACGTCCTGACTTTC.

The chain has TRBV20-1 and TRBJ2-1; 8 bases map to TRBD2. V gave up 0 bases and J gave up 3 bases; unmatched junction bases: 4. This CDR3 has 15 amino acids. Germline values: CDR1 DFQATT, CDR2 SNEGSKA (reference sequence). The CDR3 is CSAREERGYYNEQFF. Here the CDR3 DNA reads TGCAGTGCTAGAGAAGAGCGGGGGTACTACAATGAGCAGTTCTTC.

The chain couples TRBV4-1 to TRBJ2-2; no clear D. The length of the CDR3 is 15 residues. Trimming removed 0 bases from V and 4 bases from J, with 9 bases in between. CDR1 MGHRA and CDR2 YSYEKL come from the germline V gene. The CDR3 spells CASSQDWSVTGELFF. The CDR3 bases are TGCGCCAGCAGCCAAGATTGGTCCGTCACCGGGGAGCTGTTTTTT.

This clonotype was seen only a few times. This chain uses TRBV7-6 with TRBJ2-1, with D possibly being TRBD2 (7 bases). CDR1 is SGHVS, CDR2 FNYEAQ, per germline. Trimming stripped 1 base from V and 8 bases from J, with 15 bases between. There are 15 residues in the CDR3. The CDR3 spells CASSLEVGGRHEQFF. The CDR3 DNA is TGTGCCAGCAGCTTAGAGGTGGGGGGGCGACATGAGCAGTTCTTC. Full variable domain (rest looked up from reference TRBV7-6 and TRBJ2-1): GAGVSQSPRYKVTKRGQDVALRCDPISGHVSLYWYRQALGQGPEFLTYFNYEAQQDKSGLPNDRFSAERPEGSISTLTIQRTEQRDSAMYRCASSLEVGGRHEQFFGPGTRLTVL.

This clonotype was observed a handful of times. The chain combines TRBV12-3 or TRBV12-4 with TRBJ2-7; D is perhaps TRBD2 (6 bases). Trimming took off 6 bases at V and 5 bases at J, with 17 bases between the two ends. The CDR3 is made up of 14 amino acids. The CDR3 is CASRRDSGVHEQYF. CDR3 DNA sequence: TGTGCCAGCAGACGGGACTCGGGGGTACACGAGCAGTACTTC.